This TCR beta chain is drawn from a study of T cell changes during pregnancy in multiple sclerosis. The V gene's germline CDR1 is MGHDK and CDR2 SYGVNS. The V gene lost 0 bases and the J gene lost 6 bases, with 6 bases spanning the gap. CDR3 length equals 12 residues. Generated by immunoSEQ multiplex PCR, the TCRdb table keeps only in-frame clones and is missing some. The sample lists about 59,000 clones, 90% to 95% occurring once. The clonotype comes from a female donor with multiple sclerosis, enrolled in a pregnancy study. The rearrangement links TRBV25-1 to TRBJ2-7; unclear D gene. Sample: CD8+ T cells from peripheral blood mononuclear cells, taken after pregnancy. The CDR3 loop reads CASSEYSPEQYF. Here the CDR3 DNA reads TGTGCCAGCAGTGAATACAGTCCCGAGCAGTACTTC.